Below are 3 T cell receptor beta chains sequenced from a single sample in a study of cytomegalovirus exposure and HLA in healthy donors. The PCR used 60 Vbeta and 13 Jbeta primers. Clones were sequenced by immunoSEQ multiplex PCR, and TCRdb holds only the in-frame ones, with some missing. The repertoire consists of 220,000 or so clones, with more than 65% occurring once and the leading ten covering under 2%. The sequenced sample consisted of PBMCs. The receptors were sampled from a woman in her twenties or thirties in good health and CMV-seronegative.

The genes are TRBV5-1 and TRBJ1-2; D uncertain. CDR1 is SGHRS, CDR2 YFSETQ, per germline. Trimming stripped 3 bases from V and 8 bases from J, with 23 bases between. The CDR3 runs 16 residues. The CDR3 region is CASSYNPAGVERGYTF. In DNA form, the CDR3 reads TGCGCCAGCAGCTATAACCCGGCGGGAGTTGAACGGGGCTACACCTTC.

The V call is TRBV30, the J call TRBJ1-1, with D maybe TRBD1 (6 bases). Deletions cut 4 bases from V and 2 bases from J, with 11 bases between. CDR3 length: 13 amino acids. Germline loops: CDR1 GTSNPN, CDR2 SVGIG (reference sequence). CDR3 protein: CAWTRTENTEAFF. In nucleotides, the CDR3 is TGTGCCTGGACCAGGACAGAAAACACTGAAGCTTTCTTT.

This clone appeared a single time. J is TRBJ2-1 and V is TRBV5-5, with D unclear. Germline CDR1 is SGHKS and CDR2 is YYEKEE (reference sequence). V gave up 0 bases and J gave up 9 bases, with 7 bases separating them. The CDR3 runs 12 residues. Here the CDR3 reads CASSLESTEQFF. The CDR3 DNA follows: TGTGCCAGCAGCTTGGAGAGTACTGAGCAGTTCTTC.